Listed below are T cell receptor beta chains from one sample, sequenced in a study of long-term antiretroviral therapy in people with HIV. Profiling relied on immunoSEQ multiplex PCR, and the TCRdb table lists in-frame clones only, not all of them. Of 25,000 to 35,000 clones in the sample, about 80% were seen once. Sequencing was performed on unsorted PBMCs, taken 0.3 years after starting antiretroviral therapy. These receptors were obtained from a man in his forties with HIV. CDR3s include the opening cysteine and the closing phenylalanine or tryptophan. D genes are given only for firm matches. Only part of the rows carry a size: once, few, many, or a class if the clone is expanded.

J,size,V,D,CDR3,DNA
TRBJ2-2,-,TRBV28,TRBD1,CASSSGTGGSGELFF,TGTGCCAGCAGTTCCGGGACAGGGGGATCCGGGGAGCTGTTTTTT
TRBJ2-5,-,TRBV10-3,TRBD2,CAISAISSGGETQYF,TGTGCCATCAGTGCTATATCCTCCGGGGGGGAGACCCAGTACTTC
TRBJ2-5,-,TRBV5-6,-,CASSLGPLSGLGETQYF,TGTGCCAGCAGCTTGGGCCCCCTGAGCGGGCTCGGGGAGACCCAGTACTTC
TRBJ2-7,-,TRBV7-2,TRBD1,CASSPRGGSRSYEQYF,TGTGCCAGCAGCCCCAGAGGGGGCTCTCGCTCCTACGAGCAGTACTTC
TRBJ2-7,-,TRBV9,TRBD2,CASSVAGLATTYEQYF,TGTGCCAGCAGCGTAGCGGGACTAGCAACTACCTACGAGCAGTACTTC
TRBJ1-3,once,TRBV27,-,CASSPRLISGNTIYF,TGTGCCAGCAGTCCACGGCTGATCTCTGGAAACACCATATATTTT
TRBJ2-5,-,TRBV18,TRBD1,CASSPGQGATETQYF,TGTGCCAGCTCACCGGGACAGGGGGCAACAGAGACCCAGTACTTC
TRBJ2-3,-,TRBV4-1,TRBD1,CASSQPTRGTDTQYF,TGCGCCAGCAGCCAACCGACCAGGGGGACAGATACGCAGTATTTT
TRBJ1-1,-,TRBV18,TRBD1,CASSPPGQVLGTEAFF,TGTGCCAGCTCACCCCCGGGACAGGTGCTAGGGACTGAAGCTTTCTTT
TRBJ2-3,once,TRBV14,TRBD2,CASSQGLTRTSTDTQYF,TGTGCCAGCAGCCAGGGACTAACCCGAACTAGCACAGATACGCAGTATTTT
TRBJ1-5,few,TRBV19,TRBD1,CASHGQDENQPQHF,TGTGCCAGTCACGGACAGGATGAGAATCAGCCCCAGCATTTT
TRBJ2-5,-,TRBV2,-,CASSVQGETQYF,TGTGCCAGCAGTGTGCAGGGGGAGACCCAGTACTTC
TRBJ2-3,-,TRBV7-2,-,CASSFNSKDTQYF,TGTGCCAGCAGCTTTAACAGCAAGGATACGCAGTATTTT
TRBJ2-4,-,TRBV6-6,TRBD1,CASSSTGTEERNIQYF,TGTGCCAGCAGTTCCACCGGGACAGAAGAGAGAAACATTCAGTACTTC
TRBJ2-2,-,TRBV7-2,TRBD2,CASEQRGVNTGELFF,TGTGCCAGCGAACAGCGGGGAGTAAACACCGGGGAGCTGTTTTTT
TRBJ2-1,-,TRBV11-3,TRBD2,CASSSRTSGRGLTYNEQFF,TGTGCCAGCAGCTCCCGGACTAGCGGGAGGGGACTAACCTACAATGAGCAGTTCTTC
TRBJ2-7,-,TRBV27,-,CASSLKGYYEQYF,TGTGCCAGCAGTTTAAAGGGATACTACGAGCAGTACTTC
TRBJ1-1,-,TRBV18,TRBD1,CASSAGTGVTEAFF,TGTGCCAGCTCAGCCGGGACAGGGGTCACTGAAGCTTTCTTT
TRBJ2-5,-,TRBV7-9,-,CASSFRERETQYF,TGTGCCAGCAGCTTCAGGGAAAGGGAGACCCAGTACTTC
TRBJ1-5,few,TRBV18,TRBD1,CASSPSSVQGAYQPQHF,TGTGCCAGCTCACCATCGTCAGTCCAGGGGGCCTATCAGCCCCAGCATTTT
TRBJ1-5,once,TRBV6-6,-,CASSYSGYSLNQPQHF,TGTGCCAGCAGTTACTCCGGTTACAGTCTCAATCAGCCCCAGCATTTT
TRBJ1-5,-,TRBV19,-,CASRAGSNQPQHF,TGTGCCAGTAGGGCAGGTAGCAATCAGCCCCAGCATTTT
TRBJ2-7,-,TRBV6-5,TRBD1,CASRGQGRDEQYF,TGTGCCAGCAGGGGACAGGGGCGGGACGAGCAGTACTTC
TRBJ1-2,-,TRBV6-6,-,CASTRGYGYTF,TGTGCCAGCACAAGGGGCTATGGCTACACCTTC
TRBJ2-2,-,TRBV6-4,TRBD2,CASSDVGGGTGELFF,TGTGCCAGCAGTGACGTCGGGGGGGGAACCGGGGAGCTGTTTTTT
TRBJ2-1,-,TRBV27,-,CASSPFQGLPVNEQFF,TGTGCCAGCAGTCCCTTCCAGGGGCTGCCGGTAAATGAGCAGTTCTTC
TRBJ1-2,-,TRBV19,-,CASGTRGGYGYTF,TGTGCCAGCGGGACGCGGGGCGGGTATGGCTACACCTTC
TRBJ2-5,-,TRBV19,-,CASNPGGETQYF,TGTGCCAGTAACCCAGGGGGGGAGACCCAGTACTTC
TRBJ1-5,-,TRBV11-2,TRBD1,CASSLVGRTGARQPQHF,TGTGCCAGCAGCTTAGTGGGCAGGACAGGGGCCCGTCAGCCCCAGCATTTT
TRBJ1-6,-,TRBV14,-,CASSQAGRSYNSPLHF,TGTGCCAGCAGCCAGGCCGGGCGCTCCTATAATTCACCCCTCCACTTT